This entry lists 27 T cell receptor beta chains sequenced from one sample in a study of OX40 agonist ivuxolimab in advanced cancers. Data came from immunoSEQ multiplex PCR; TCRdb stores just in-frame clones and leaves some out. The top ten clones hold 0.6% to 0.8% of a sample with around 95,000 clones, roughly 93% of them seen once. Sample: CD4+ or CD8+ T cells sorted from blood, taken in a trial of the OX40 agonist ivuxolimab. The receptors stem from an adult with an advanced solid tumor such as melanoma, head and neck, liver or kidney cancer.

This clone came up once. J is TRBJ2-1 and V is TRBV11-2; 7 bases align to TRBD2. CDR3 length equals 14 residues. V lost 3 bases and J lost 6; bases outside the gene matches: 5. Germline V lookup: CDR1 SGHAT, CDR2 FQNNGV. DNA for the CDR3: TGTGCCAGCAGCTTTGGTAGCGGGTCCAATGAGCAGTTCTTC. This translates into CASSFGSGSNEQFF.

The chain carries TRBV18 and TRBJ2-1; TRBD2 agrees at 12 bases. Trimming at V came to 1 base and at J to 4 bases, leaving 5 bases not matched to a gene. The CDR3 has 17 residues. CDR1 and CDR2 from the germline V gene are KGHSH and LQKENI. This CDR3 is CASSPQASGGDYNEQFF. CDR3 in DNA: TGTGCCAGCTCACCACAGGCTAGCGGGGGGGATTACAATGAGCAGTTCTTC.

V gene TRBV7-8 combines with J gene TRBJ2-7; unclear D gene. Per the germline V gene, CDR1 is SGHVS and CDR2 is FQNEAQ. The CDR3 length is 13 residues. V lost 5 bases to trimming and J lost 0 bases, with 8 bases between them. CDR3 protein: CASSRTVSYEQYF. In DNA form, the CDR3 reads TGTGCCAGCAGCCGGACGGTCTCCTACGAGCAGTACTTC.

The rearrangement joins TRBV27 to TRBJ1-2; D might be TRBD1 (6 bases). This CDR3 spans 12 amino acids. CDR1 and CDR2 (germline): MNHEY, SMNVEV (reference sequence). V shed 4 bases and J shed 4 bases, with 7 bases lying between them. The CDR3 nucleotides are TGTGCCAGCAGTTCGACAGGCTATGGCTACACCTTC. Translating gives CASSSTGYGYTF.

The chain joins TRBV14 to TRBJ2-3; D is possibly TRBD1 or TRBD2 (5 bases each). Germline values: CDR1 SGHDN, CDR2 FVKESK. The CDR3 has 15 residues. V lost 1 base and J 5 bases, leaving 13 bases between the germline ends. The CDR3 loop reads CASSQVGAGEDTQYF. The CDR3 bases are TGTGCCAGCAGCCAAGTTGGGGCCGGGGAAGATACGCAGTATTTT.

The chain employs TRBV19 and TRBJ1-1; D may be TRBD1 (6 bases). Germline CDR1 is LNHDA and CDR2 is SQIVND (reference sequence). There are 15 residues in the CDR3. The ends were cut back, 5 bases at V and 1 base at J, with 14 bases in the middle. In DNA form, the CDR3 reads TGTGCCAGTAGTTCCCGACAGGAAGGGAACACTGAAGCTTTCTTT. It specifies CASSSRQEGNTEAFF.

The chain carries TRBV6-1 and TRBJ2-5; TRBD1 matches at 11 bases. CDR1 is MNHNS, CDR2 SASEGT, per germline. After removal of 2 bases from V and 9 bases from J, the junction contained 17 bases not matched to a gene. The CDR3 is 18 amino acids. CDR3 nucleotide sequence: TGTGCCAGCAGTGAATCAACATGGGGACAGGGGGGAATCCCGGCCCAGTACTTC. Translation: CASSESTWGQGGIPAQYF.

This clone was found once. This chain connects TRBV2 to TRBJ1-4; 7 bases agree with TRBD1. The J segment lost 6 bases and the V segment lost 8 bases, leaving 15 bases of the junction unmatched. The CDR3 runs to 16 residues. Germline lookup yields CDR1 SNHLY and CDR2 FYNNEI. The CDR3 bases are TGTGCCAGCGCTGGGGCGGACAGGCTCCGGGATGAAAAACTGTTTTTT. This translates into CASAGADRLRDEKLFF.

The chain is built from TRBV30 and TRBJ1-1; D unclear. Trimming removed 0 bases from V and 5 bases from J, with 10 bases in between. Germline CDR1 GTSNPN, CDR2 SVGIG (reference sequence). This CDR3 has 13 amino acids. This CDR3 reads CAWSVLPGTEAFF. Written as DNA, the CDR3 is TGTGCCTGGAGTGTGTTGCCGGGTACTGAAGCTTTCTTT. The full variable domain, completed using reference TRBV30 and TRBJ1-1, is SQTIHQWPATLVQPVGSPLSLECTVEGTSNPNLYWYRQAAGRGLQLLFYSVGIGQISSEVPQNLSASRPQDRQFILSSKKLLLSDSGFYLCAWSVLPGTEAFFGQGTRLTVV.

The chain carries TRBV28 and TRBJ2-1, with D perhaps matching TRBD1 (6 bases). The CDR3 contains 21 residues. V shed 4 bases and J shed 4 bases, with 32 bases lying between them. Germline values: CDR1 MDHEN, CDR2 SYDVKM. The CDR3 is CASSSQGPGQQNRPYYNEQFF. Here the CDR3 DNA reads TGTGCCAGCAGTTCCCAGGGGCCGGGACAACAGAACCGGCCATATTACAATGAGCAGTTCTTC.

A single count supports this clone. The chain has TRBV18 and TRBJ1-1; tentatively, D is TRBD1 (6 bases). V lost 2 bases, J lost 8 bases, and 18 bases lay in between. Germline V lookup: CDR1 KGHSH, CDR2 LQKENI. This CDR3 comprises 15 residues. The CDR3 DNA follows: TGTGCCAGCTCACCAACGGGACAAAGAAGTCAAGAAGCTTTCTTT. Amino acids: CASSPTGQRSQEAFF.

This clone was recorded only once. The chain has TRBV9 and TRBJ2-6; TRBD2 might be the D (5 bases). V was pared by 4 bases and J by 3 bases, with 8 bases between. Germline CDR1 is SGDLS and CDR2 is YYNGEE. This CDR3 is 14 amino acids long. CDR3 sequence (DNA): TGTGCCAGCAGCCGGACTGGTGGGGCCAACGTCCTGACTTTC. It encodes CASSRTGGANVLTF.

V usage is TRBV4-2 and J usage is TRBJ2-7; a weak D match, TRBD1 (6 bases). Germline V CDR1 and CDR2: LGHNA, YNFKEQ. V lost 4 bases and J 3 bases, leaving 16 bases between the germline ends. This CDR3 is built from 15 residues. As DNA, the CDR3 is TGTGCCAGCAGCCTTGGGACAAATCCCGACTACGAGCAGTACTTC. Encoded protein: CASSLGTNPDYEQYF.

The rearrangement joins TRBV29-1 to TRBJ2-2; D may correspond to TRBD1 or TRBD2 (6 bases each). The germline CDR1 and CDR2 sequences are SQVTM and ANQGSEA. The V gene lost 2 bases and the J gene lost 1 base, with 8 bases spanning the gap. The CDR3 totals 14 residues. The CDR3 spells CSVERGLNTGELFF. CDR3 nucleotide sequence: TGCAGCGTTGAACGGGGGCTGAACACCGGGGAGCTGTTTTTT.

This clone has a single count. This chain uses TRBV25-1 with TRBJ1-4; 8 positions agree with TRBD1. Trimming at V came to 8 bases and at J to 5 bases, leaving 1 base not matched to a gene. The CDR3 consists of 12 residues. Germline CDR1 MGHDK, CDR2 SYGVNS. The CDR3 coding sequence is TGTGCCAGCCGACAGGGGAATGAAAAACTGTTTTTT. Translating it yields CASRQGNEKLFF.

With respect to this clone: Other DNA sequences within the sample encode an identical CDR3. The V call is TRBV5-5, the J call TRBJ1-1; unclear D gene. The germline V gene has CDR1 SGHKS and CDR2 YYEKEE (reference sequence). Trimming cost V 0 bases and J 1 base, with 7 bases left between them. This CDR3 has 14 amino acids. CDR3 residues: CASSLAGQNTEAFF. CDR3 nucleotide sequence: TGTGCCAGCAGCTTGGCCGGTCAGAACACTGAAGCTTTCTTT.

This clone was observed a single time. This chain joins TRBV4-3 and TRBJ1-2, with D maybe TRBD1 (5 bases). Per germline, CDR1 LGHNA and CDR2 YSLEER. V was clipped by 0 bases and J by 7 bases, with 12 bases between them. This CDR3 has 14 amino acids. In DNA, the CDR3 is TGCGCCAGCAGCCAAGAAGGGGCCCCCGGTGGCTACACCTTC. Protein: CASSQEGAPGGYTF.

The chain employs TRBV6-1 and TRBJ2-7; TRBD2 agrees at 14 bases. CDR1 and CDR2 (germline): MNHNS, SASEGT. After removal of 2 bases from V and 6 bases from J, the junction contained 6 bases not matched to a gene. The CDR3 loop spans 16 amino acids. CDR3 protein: CASSESRTSGRREQYF. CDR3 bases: TGTGCCAGCAGTGAATCTCGGACTAGCGGGAGGCGCGAGCAGTACTTC.

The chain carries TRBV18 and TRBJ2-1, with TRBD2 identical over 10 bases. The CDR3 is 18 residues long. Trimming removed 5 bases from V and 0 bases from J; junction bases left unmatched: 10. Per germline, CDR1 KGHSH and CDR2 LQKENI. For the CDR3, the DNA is TGTGCCAGCTCATCCCTGGCTAGCGGGGGCAGCTCCTACAATGAGCAGTTCTTC. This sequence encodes CASSSLASGGSSYNEQFF.

The CDR3 bases are TGTGCCAGCAGCGAACTCCGACTAGCGGGGGGGCGAGAGACCCAGTACTTC. Protein: CASSELRLAGGRETQYF. The chain carries TRBV7-2 and TRBJ2-5; 14 bases align to TRBD2. This CDR3 has 17 amino acids. CDR1 and CDR2 from the germline V gene are SGHTA and FQGNSA. The trim removed 5 bases at V and 4 bases at J, leaving 9 bases unmatched.

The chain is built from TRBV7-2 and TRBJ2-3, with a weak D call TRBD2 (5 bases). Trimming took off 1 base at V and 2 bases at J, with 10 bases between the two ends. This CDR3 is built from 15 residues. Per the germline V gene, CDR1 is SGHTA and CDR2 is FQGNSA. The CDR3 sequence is CASSLDSGPTDTQYF. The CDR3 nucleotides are TGTGCCAGCAGCTTAGACAGCGGCCCCACAGATACGCAGTATTTT.

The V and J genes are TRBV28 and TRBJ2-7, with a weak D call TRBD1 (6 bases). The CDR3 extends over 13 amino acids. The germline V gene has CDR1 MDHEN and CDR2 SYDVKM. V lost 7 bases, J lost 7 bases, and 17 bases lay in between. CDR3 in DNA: TGTGCCAGCACACGCCAGGGGATGAGGGAGCAGTACTTC. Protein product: CASTRQGMREQYF. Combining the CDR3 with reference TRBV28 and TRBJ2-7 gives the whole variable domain DVKVTQSSRYLVKRTGEKVFLECVQDMDHENMFWYRQDPGLGLRLIYFSYDVKMKEKGDIPEGYSVSREKKERFSLILESASTNQTSMYLCASTRQGMREQYFGPGTRLTVT.

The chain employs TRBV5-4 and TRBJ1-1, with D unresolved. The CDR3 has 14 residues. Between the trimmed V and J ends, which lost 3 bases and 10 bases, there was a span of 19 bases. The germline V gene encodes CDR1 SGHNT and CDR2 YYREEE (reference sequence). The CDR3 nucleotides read TGTGCCAGCAGCTCAGAGGGCCACAAATTCGGAGCTTTCTTT. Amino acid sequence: CASSSEGHKFGAFF.

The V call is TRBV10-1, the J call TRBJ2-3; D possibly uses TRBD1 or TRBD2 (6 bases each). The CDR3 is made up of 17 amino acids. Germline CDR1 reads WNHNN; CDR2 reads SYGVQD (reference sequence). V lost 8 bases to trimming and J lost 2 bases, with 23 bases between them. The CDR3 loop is CASPVQWRGSHTDTQYF. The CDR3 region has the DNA TGCGCCAGCCCAGTGCAGTGGAGGGGGAGTCACACAGATACGCAGTATTTT.

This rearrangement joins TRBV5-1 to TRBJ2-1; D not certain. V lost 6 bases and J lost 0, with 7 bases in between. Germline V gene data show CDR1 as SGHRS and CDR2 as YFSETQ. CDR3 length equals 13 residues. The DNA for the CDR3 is TGCGCCAGCAAAGAGGACTCCTACAATGAGCAGTTCTTC. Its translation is CASKEDSYNEQFF.

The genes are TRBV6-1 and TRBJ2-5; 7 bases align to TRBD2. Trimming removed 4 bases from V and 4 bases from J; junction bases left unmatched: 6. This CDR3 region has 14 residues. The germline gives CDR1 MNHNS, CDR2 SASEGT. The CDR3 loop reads CASSAGGMTETQYF. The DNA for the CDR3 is TGTGCCAGCAGTGCCGGGGGGATGACAGAGACCCAGTACTTC.

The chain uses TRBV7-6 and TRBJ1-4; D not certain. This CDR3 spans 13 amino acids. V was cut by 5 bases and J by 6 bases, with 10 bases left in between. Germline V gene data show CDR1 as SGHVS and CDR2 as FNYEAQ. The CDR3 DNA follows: TGTGCCAGCAGCGAGATGGCGGATGAAAAACTGTTTTTT. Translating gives CASSEMADEKLFF.